The T cell receptor beta chain under discussion was sequenced for a study of blood T cell repertoires in COVID-19 (dated by TCRdb to 2019 to 2021). About the investigation overall: Samples from collaborators originated in the United States, Italy and Spain and spanned both the acute and convalescent phases of COVID-19. The material from the prospective study consisted of cDNA or gDNA derived from T cells, B-cell-depleted T cells, or PBMCs. The samples were drawn from two sources: the first 160 participants of the ongoing ImmuneRACE study, and approximately 1,300 subjects contributed by 6 global collaborators. Sample metadata almost always included a de-identified subject ID, COVID-19 status, age in years and sex. Where available, HLA class I and class II types were obtained from metadata supplied by the sample provider rather than from assay-based typing. The repertoires were released in a freely available public database meant as a resource for research on the immune response to SARS-CoV-2. Deeply sampled blood TCRbeta repertoires from subjects exposed to, actively infected with, or recovered from COVID-19 were included in the dataset.

The immunoSEQ Assay, a bias-controlled multiplex PCR, was used to amplify TCRbeta CDR3 regions from genomic DNA. The published analysis was carried out like this. The number of nucleated cells in each sample was estimated by amplification of reference gene primers within the assay. To quantify the absolute abundance of each unique TCRbeta CDR3 rearrangement, sequence reads were collapsed and filtered. For each sample, productive Simpson clonality was calculated as the square root of Simpson's diversity index across productive rearrangements. TCRdb carries this immuneACCESS record with in-frame sequences only. Its versions omit some clonotypes, under half of them owing to an unresolved V gene in the studies checked, with the rest unexplained. Clone size and V and J calls were adopted from that table, with D and trimming inferred from the DNA. The sample has fewer than 450,000 clones on record, roughly 87% of them singletons. Roughly 1.9% of the sample is in the top ten clones.

V and J lose 4 bases and 2 bases, and a span of 16 bases separates them. The germline V gene (reference sequence) gives CDR1 as GTSNPN and CDR2 as SVGIG. Counted from cysteine to phenylalanine, this CDR3 has 15 amino acids. Here the CDR3 DNA is all that survives: 45 bases in frame from base 1. This clone was seen just once. Its cognate antigen has yet to be identified. Base qualities were left out, and no much larger clone turns up one base away. Participants in the prospective study were aged about 18 to 100 years, lived in about two dozen United States geographic areas, and enrolled through a virtual design. Cohort assignment in the prospective study relied on participant-reported clinical history from a screening survey and a study questionnaire. Each participant in the prospective study had whole blood, serum and a nasopharyngeal or oropharyngeal swab collected by mobile phlebotomists. Participants in the prospective study had the option to provide additional blood draws and questionnaires over an approximately 2-month period. Blood samples from the prospective study were shipped frozen or at room temperature prior to DNA extraction.

Broad study findings and their caveats: Clinical and demographic metadata were provided uncurated, with the amount varying by source and participant.

The TCR comes from a woman aged 40 to 49 with acute COVID-19. The receptor chain draws on TRBV30 and TRBJ2-3, with TRBD1 tentatively as D gene (5 bases match). Input material: PBMCs or T cells enriched from blood (not recorded which). The CDR3 region reads CAWNAPDTSTDTQYF. At the DNA level, the sequence is TGTGCCTGGAATGCCCCGGACACTTCCACAGATACGCAGTATTTT. Joined to the reference TRBV30 and TRBJ2-3 proteins, this CDR3 gives the full variable domain: SQTIHQWPATLVQPVGSPLSLECTVEGTSNPNLYWYRQAAGRGLQLLFYSVGIGQISSEVPQNLSASRPQDRQFILSSKKLLLSDSGFYLCAWNAPDTSTDTQYFGPGTRLTVL.